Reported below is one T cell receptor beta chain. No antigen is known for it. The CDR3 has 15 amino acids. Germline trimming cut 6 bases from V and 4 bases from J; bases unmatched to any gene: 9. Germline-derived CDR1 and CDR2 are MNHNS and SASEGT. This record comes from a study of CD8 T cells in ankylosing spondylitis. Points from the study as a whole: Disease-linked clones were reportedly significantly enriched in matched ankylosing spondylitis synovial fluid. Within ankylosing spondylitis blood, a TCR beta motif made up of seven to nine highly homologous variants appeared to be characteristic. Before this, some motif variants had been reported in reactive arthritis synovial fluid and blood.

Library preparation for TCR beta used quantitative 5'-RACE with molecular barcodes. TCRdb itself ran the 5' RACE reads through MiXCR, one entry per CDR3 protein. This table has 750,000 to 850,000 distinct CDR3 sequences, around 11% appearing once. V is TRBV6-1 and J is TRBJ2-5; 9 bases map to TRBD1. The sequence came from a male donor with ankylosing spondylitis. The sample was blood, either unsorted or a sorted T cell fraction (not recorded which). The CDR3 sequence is CASRNEDRGRETQYF. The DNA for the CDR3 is TGTGCCAGCAGGAACGAGGACAGGGGAAGAGAGACCCAGTACTTC.